Below are 26 T cell receptor beta chains sequenced from a single sample in a study of lymphopenia after photon versus proton radiotherapy. Generated by immunoSEQ multiplex PCR, the TCRdb table keeps only in-frame clones and is missing some. The profile shows around 64,000 clones, approximately 90% of them singletons. The material was peripheral blood, obtained from a patient treated with photon-based radiotherapy. The origin of the receptors is a woman in her 40s with cholangiocarcinoma.

The count of this clone is one. CDR3 sequence reads: CASRGLGGRIQYEQYF. Written as DNA, the CDR3 is TGTGCCAGCAGAGGACTGGGGGGCCGTATCCAATACGAGCAGTACTTC. The chain has TRBV7-2 and TRBJ2-7; D could derive from TRBD1 or TRBD2 (6 bases each). The V and J ends lost 6 bases and 4 bases respectively, with 22 bases between them. This CDR3 has 16 residues. Per the germline V gene, CDR1 is SGHTA and CDR2 is FQGNSA.

The V gene is TRBV7-8, the J gene TRBJ2-2, with 10 bases aligning to TRBD1. Trimming removed 5 bases from V and 4 bases from J; junction bases left unmatched: 4. CDR3 size: 15 residues. In germline, CDR1 is SGHVS, CDR2 FQNEAQ. CDR3 sequence reads: CASSPGQGGTGELFF. The CDR3 bases are TGTGCCAGCAGCCCAGGACAGGGGGGCACCGGGGAGCTGTTTTTT. The full variable domain, with the rest looked up from reference TRBV7-8 and TRBJ2-2, is GAGVSQSPRYKVAKRGQDVALRCDPISGHVSLFWYQQALGQGPEFLTYFQNEAQLDKSGLPSDRFFAERPEGSVSTLKIQRTQQEDSAVYLCASSPGQGGTGELFFGEGSRLTVL.

The chain links TRBV5-1 to TRBJ2-5; D is ambiguous. CDR1 is SGHRS and CDR2 is YFSETQ in the germline V gene. This CDR3 has 13 residues. V lost 0 bases, J lost 4 bases, and 7 bases lay in between. Written as DNA, the CDR3 is TGCGCCAGCAGCTTGGATTTGGGAGAGACCCAGTACTTC. Amino acid sequence: CASSLDLGETQYF.

The rearrangement joins TRBV11-3 to TRBJ2-2, with no clear D. Germline CDR1 is SGHNT and CDR2 is YENEEA. Trimming left V 0 bases short and J 3 bases short, with 2 bases between. The CDR3 contains 13 residues. The CDR3 bases are TGTGCCAGCAGCTTAGAGCACACCGGGGAGCTGTTTTTT. This encodes CASSLEHTGELFF.

This rearrangement joins TRBV19 to TRBJ2-7; no definite D call. Trimming stripped 5 bases from V and 6 bases from J, with 8 bases between. The germline V gene has CDR1 LNHDA and CDR2 SQIVND (reference sequence). This CDR3 contains 11 residues. The CDR3 bases are TGTGCCAGTAGTGCCAGCAGCGAGCAGTACTTC. It yields the protein CASSASSEQYF. Full variable domain (missing parts from reference TRBV19 and TRBJ2-7): DGGITQSPKYLFRKEGQNVTLSCEQNLNHDAMYWYRQDPGQGLRLIYYSQIVNDFQKGDIAEGYSVSREKKESFPLTVTSAQKNPTAFYLCASSASSEQYFGPGTRLTVT.

This chain uses TRBV9 with TRBJ2-1, with TRBD2 matching 8 bases. Germline CDR1 reads SGDLS; CDR2 reads YYNGEE. The trim removed 3 bases at V and 3 bases at J, leaving 11 bases unmatched. CDR3 size: 17 residues. CDR3 region: CASSADDLAGSYNEQFF. The CDR3 nucleotides read TGTGCCAGCAGCGCCGACGACCTAGCGGGTAGCTACAATGAGCAGTTCTTC.

V usage is TRBV2 and J usage is TRBJ1-1; perhaps TRBD1 as D (6 bases). The CDR3 sequence is 15 residues long. V was cut by 1 base and J by 1 base, with 10 bases left in between. The germline gives CDR1 SNHLY, CDR2 FYNNEI. DNA for the CDR3: TGTGCCAGCAGTGAAGATGGGGGGCAGAACACTGAAGCTTTCTTT. Protein: CASSEDGGQNTEAFF.

This clone was seen only once. The chain joins TRBV2 to TRBJ2-4, with unresolved D. V lost 8 bases to trimming and J lost 4 bases, with 15 bases between them. Germline values: CDR1 SNHLY, CDR2 FYNNEI. The CDR3 loop spans 14 amino acids. CDR3 sequence (DNA): TGTGCCAGCCAATCCGACGGACCAAAAAACATTCAGTACTTC. Encoded protein: CASQSDGPKNIQYF.

The rearrangement uses TRBV29-1 and TRBJ1-1; D is unresolved. Trimming shortened V by 7 bases and J by 5 bases, and 20 bases separated the two germline ends. Germline V gives CDR1 SQVTM, CDR2 ANQGSEA. The CDR3 covers 14 residues. CDR3 sequence reads: CSASPGLGRTEAFF. CDR3 DNA: TGCAGCGCGTCGCCGGGCCTCGGAAGGACTGAAGCTTTCTTT.

This chain links TRBV30 with TRBJ2-2; no reliable D call. V lost 4 bases and J 5 bases, leaving 5 bases between the germline ends. There are 11 residues in the CDR3. Looked up from germline, CDR1 is GTSNPN and CDR2 is SVGIG (reference sequence). The CDR3 here is CAWMKTGELFF. The CDR3 DNA reads TGTGCCTGGATGAAAACCGGGGAGCTGTTTTTT.

The V and J genes are TRBV27 and TRBJ1-2; 9 bases are shared with TRBD1. Germline CDR1 reads MNHEY; CDR2 reads SMNVEV (reference sequence). J was trimmed by 8 bases and V by 6 bases; bases with no gene match: 10. The CDR3 runs 14 residues. DNA of the CDR3: TGTGCCAGCAGGATGGCCCGGACAGGGGTAGGCTACACCTTC. It yields the protein CASRMARTGVGYTF.

The chain couples TRBV7-2 to TRBJ1-1; the match to TRBD1 covers 7 bases. Unmatched junction bases numbered 16, after V lost 6 bases and J lost 3 bases. This CDR3 spans 17 amino acids. Germline V CDR1 and CDR2: SGHTA, FQGNSA. The CDR3 DNA follows: TGTGCCAGCAGTCTCGACAGGGTAGGCTTAGGCGACACTGAAGCTTTCTTT. Translated, it gives CASSLDRVGLGDTEAFF.

The chain recombines TRBV11-3 with TRBJ1-3, with D unclear. Germline V gene lookup returns CDR1 SGHNT and CDR2 YENEEA. The CDR3 has 16 residues. The V gene lost 1 base and the J gene lost 0 bases, with 10 bases spanning the gap. The CDR3 sequence is CASSLGAVHSGNTIYF. DNA for the CDR3: TGTGCCAGCAGCTTAGGGGCGGTGCACTCTGGAAACACCATATATTTT.

The rearrangement joins TRBV6-5 to TRBJ1-4; D uncertain. CDR1 and CDR2 (germline): MNHEY, SVGAGI. Trimming took off 6 bases at V and 2 bases at J, with 13 bases between the two ends. The CDR3 has 15 residues. CDR3 sequence reads: CASRSLGLTNEKLFF. In DNA, the CDR3 is TGTGCCAGCAGAAGTCTCGGGCTTACTAATGAAAAACTGTTTTTT.

The chain recombines TRBV12-5 with TRBJ2-7; TRBD2 matches 10 bases. CDR1 and CDR2 from the germline V gene are LGHNT and FRNRAP. The CDR3 sequence is 14 residues long. J gave up 4 bases and V 6 bases, and 6 bases lay outside the gene matches. The CDR3: CASGRSGGRYEQYF. The CDR3 DNA is TGTGCTAGTGGGCGTAGCGGGGGGAGGTACGAGCAGTACTTC.

The chain combines TRBV2 with TRBJ2-5, with D possibly matching TRBD1 (6 bases). The CDR3 runs to 16 residues. V lost 2 bases and J 3 bases, leaving 16 bases between the germline ends. Germline V gene data show CDR1 as SNHLY and CDR2 as FYNNEI. The CDR3 DNA reads TGTGCCAGCAGTGAAAGAGGGGTTCGGACAGAAGAGACCCAGTACTTC. Translated: CASSERGVRTEETQYF.

This chain uses TRBV7-2 with TRBJ2-6; TRBD1 is a possible D gene (5 bases). Germline CDR1 reads SGHTA; CDR2 reads FQGNSA. Trimming removed 3 bases from V and 4 bases from J, with 10 bases in between. The CDR3 length is 15 residues. CDR3 coding DNA: TGTGCCAGCAGCTTTGACAGTTGGGGGGCCAACGTCCTGACTTTC. It translates to CASSFDSWGANVLTF.

This clone was seen once. The chain combines TRBV19 with TRBJ1-1, with D possibly matching TRBD1 (5 bases). Per the germline V gene, CDR1 is LNHDA and CDR2 is SQIVND (reference sequence). The CDR3 has 16 residues. With 6 bases removed from V and 1 base from J, the gap between germline ends came to 18 bases. The DNA of the CDR3 is TGTGCCAGTAGCCCTACGGGGAGAGGGGCGAACACTGAAGCTTTCTTT. Its protein is CASSPTGRGANTEAFF.

The rearrangement links TRBV14 to TRBJ1-2, with no clear D. The CDR3 contains 17 residues. Germline CDR1 reads SGHDN; CDR2 reads FVKESK. Trimming removed 4 bases from V and 6 bases from J, with 24 bases in between. CDR3: CASSLTDSGLQINGYTF. For the CDR3, the DNA is TGTGCCAGCAGCCTAACCGATTCAGGACTGCAAATCAATGGCTACACCTTC.

A word on this clone: Other DNA variants within this sample encode the same CDR3. CDR3 sequence: CASSQDPSGASTDTQYF. The CDR3 DNA is TGTGCCAGCAGCCAGGACCCTAGCGGGGCTAGCACAGATACGCAGTATTTT. The rearrangement links TRBV4-2 to TRBJ2-3; 9 bases match TRBD2. V gave up 3 bases and J gave up 0 bases; unmatched junction bases: 7. Germline loops: CDR1 LGHNA, CDR2 YNFKEQ. This CDR3 region has 17 residues.

The chain carries TRBV6-6 and TRBJ1-5; weak D call: TRBD1 (6 bases). The V end was cut by 7 bases, the J end by 2 bases, with 9 bases between. The CDR3 is made up of 13 amino acids. Looked up from germline, CDR1 is MNHNY and CDR2 is SVGAGI (reference sequence). The CDR3 DNA reads as TGTGCCAGCACGGGGGCCGGCAATCAGCCCCAGCATTTT. It codes for CASTGAGNQPQHF.

The V and J genes are TRBV6-4 and TRBJ1-6; 8 bases are a match to TRBD1. Germline-derived CDR1 and CDR2 are MRHNA and SNTAGT. There are 16 residues in the CDR3. The V segment lost 3 bases and the J segment 7 bases; nucleotides outside the gene matches: 8. In DNA form, the CDR3 reads TGTGCCAGCAGTGAATCCCAACAGGGGGACAATTCACCCCTCCACTTT. Amino acids: CASSESQQGDNSPLHF.

This chain uses TRBV5-6 with TRBJ1-2, with D possibly matching TRBD1 (5 bases). In germline, CDR1 is SGHDT, CDR2 YYEEEE. V shed 0 bases and J shed 3 bases, with 12 bases lying between them. The CDR3 extends over 15 amino acids. The CDR3 reads CASSLEGPGDYGYTF. The CDR3 nucleotides are TGTGCCAGCAGCTTGGAAGGACCGGGGGACTATGGCTACACCTTC.

The chain is built from TRBV6-5 and TRBJ2-1; the D gene is possibly TRBD1 (5 bases). The germline gives CDR1 MNHEY, CDR2 SVGAGI. The CDR3 runs to 16 residues. The V end lost 0 bases, the J end lost 7 bases, and 16 bases lay between the germline ends. CDR3 nucleotide sequence: TGTGCCAGCAGTTACTCGTTCCAGGGTCGAAGGAATGAGCAGTTCTTC. Encoded protein: CASSYSFQGRRNEQFF.

The chain employs TRBV13 and TRBJ1-5; D remains unclear. The germline V gene has CDR1 PRHDT and CDR2 FYEKMQ (reference sequence). The CDR3 spans 14 residues. V lost 0 bases to trimming and J lost 1 base, with 4 bases between them. Written as DNA, the CDR3 is TGTGCCAGCAGCTTAGGGGTCAGCAATCAGCCCCAGCATTTT. It translates to CASSLGVSNQPQHF.

This clone was counted once. The chain has TRBV10-1 and TRBJ2-1; D is possibly TRBD1 or TRBD2 (6 bases each). This CDR3 has 13 amino acids. V was pared by 4 bases and J by 10 bases, with 14 bases between. CDR1 is WNHNN and CDR2 is SYGVQD in the germline V gene (reference sequence). The CDR3 bases are TGCGCCAGCAGTGGACGGGGGCCGCAGGAGCAGTTCTTC. It specifies CASSGRGPQEQFF.